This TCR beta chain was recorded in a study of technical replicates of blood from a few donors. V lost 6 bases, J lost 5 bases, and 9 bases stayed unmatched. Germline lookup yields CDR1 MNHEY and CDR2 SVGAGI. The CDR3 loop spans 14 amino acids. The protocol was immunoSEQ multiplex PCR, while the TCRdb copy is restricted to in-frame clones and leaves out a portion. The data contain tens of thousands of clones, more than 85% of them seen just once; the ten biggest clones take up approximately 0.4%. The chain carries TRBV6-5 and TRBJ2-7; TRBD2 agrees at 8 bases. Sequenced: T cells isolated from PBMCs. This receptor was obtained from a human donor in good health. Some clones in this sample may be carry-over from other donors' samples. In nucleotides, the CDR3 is TGTGCCAGCAGCAAATATGGACTAGCCCACGAGCAGTACTTC. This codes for CASSKYGLAHEQYF.